Following are 24 T cell receptor beta chains from one sample sequenced in a study of STAT5B mutations in CD4+ large granular lymphocyte leukemia. The repertoire was sequenced with immunoSEQ multiplex PCR; TCRdb's copy has only in-frame clones and lacks some. This table holds 40,000 to 50,000 clones, 80% to 85% found once. Sequencing was performed on CD4+ T cells from blood buffy coats. The source is a human donor in good health.

The chain couples TRBV4-1 to TRBJ2-3; TRBD1 might be the D (6 bases). V lost 1 base to trimming and J lost 5 bases, with 13 bases between them. The CDR3 contains 15 residues. Germline loops: CDR1 MGHRA, CDR2 YSYEKL. In DNA form, the CDR3 reads TGCGCCAGCAGCCAAGGCAGGGGTGAGTTAGATACGCAGTATTTT. Its translation is CASSQGRGELDTQYF.

The chain employs TRBV6-6 and TRBJ2-2; TRBD1 agrees at 9 bases. Trimming removed 6 bases from V and 3 bases from J; junction bases left unmatched: 5. The CDR3 runs to 15 residues. The germline V gene has CDR1 MNHNY and CDR2 SVGAGI (reference sequence). The CDR3 coding sequence is TGTGCCAGCAGGATCGACAGGGGGGACACCGGGGAGCTGTTTTTT. As protein: CASRIDRGDTGELFF.

This clone was observed a few times. This rearrangement joins TRBV28 to TRBJ2-7; D gene unclear. Germline V CDR1 and CDR2: MDHEN, SYDVKM. V dropped 3 bases and J dropped 5 bases, with 14 bases sitting between them. The CDR3 covers 14 residues. CDR3 loop: CASSFHSTPHEQYF. The CDR3 DNA reads TGTGCCAGCAGTTTCCACAGTACCCCTCACGAGCAGTACTTC.

V is TRBV28 and J is TRBJ1-5; TRBD1 matches at 7 bases. CDR3 size: 13 residues. The V gene's germline CDR1 is MDHEN and CDR2 SYDVKM. Germline trimming cut 6 bases from V and 7 bases from J; bases unmatched to any gene: 6. The CDR3 nucleotides read TGTGCCAGCAGAGACAGGGTAGGACAGCCCCAGCATTTT. Protein product: CASRDRVGQPQHF.

V usage is TRBV10-2 and J usage is TRBJ2-1, with D perhaps TRBD1 (6 bases). Trimming cost V 6 bases and J 8 bases, with 14 bases left between them. The CDR3 runs 13 residues. Germline V gene lookup returns CDR1 WSHSY and CDR2 SAAADI. CDR3 DNA: TGCGCCAGCAGGGACAGTTATTACGATGAGCAGTTCTTC. This encodes CASRDSYYDEQFF.

V gene TRBV5-1 combines with J gene TRBJ2-7, with 7 bases lining up with TRBD1. This CDR3 has 18 amino acids. Losses at the gene ends were 0 bases for V and 4 bases for J; bases not matched to a gene: 16. Germline lookup yields CDR1 SGHRS and CDR2 YFSETQ. CDR3: CASSLGGQPNPYPYEQYF. CDR3 in DNA: TGCGCCAGCAGCTTGGGGGGACAGCCAAACCCTTACCCGTACGAGCAGTACTTC.

The J gene is TRBJ2-1, the V gene TRBV29-1, with a tentative D call TRBD1 (6 bases). The CDR3 spans 11 residues. V lost 5 bases and J 7 bases, leaving 9 bases between the germline ends. Germline-derived CDR1 and CDR2 are SQVTM and ANQGSEA. CDR3 amino acids: CSVKRGNEQFF. CDR3 in DNA: TGCAGCGTTAAAAGGGGGAATGAGCAGTTCTTC.

The J gene is TRBJ2-1, the V gene TRBV5-1, with 14 bases lining up with TRBD2. The CDR3 totals 15 residues. CDR1 SGHRS and CDR2 YFSETQ come from the germline V gene. V trimming: 4 bases; J trimming: 8 bases; junction bases outside the gene matches: 5. This CDR3 is CASSLGLAGGYEQFF. CDR3 nucleotide sequence: TGCGCCAGCAGCCTAGGACTAGCGGGAGGATATGAGCAGTTCTTC.

This chain links TRBV11-2 with TRBJ2-5; the D is unclear. CDR1 and CDR2 from the germline V gene are SGHAT and FQNNGV. Trimming removed 0 bases at V and 7 bases at J, with 0 bases between. The CDR3 has 10 amino acids. The DNA of the CDR3 is TGTGCCAGCAGCTTAGAGACCCAGTACTTC. Residues: CASSLETQYF.

V gene TRBV5-4 combines with J gene TRBJ2-7, with a tentative D call TRBD2 (6 bases). Trimming removed 0 bases at V and 0 bases at J, with 16 bases between. Germline values: CDR1 SGHNT, CDR2 YYREEE (reference sequence). This CDR3 has 17 residues. The DNA of the CDR3 is TGTGCCAGCAGCTTGGTGACTGGGACTTTCCACTCCTACGAGCAGTACTTC. Its translation is CASSLVTGTFHSYEQYF.

This clone was detected only once. The chain carries TRBV4-1 and TRBJ2-5, with no clear D. This CDR3 has 14 amino acids. V was shortened by 2 bases and J by 5 bases, with 12 bases between the two germline ends. Per germline, CDR1 MGHRA and CDR2 YSYEKL. DNA of the CDR3: TGCGCCAGCAGCCAAAGAAGTGATAGGGAGACCCAGTACTTC. It codes for CASSQRSDRETQYF.

J is TRBJ1-6 and V is TRBV5-6, with 7 bases that match TRBD1. The CDR3 has 16 amino acids. V was pared by 4 bases and J by 2 bases, with 6 bases of the junction left unmatched. Germline V gene lookup returns CDR1 SGHDT and CDR2 YYEEEE. The DNA for the CDR3 is TGTGCCAGCAGCGCGGACAGGATGACCTATAATTCACCCCTCCACTTT. This codes for CASSADRMTYNSPLHF. Filled out from reference TRBV5-6 and TRBJ1-6, the complete variable domain reads DAGVTQSPTHLIKTRGQQVTLRCSPKSGHDTVSWYQQALGQGPQFIFQYYEEEERQRGNFPDRFSGHQFPNYSSELNVNALLLGDSALYLCASSADRMTYNSPLHFGNGTRLTVT.

The chain recombines TRBV7-2 with TRBJ2-1; D is ambiguous. CDR3 length: 14 residues. CDR1 is SGHTA, CDR2 FQGNSA, per germline. V shed 5 bases and J shed 3 bases, with 11 bases lying between them. In DNA, the CDR3 is TGTGCCAGCAGCCCTCAGCCCATCTACAATGAGCAGTTCTTC. It encodes CASSPQPIYNEQFF.

The rearrangement joins TRBV6-6 to TRBJ2-7; D possibly matches TRBD1 or TRBD2 (5 bases each). The CDR3 has 16 amino acids. The V end lost 2 bases, the J end lost 3 bases, and 17 bases lay between the germline ends. Germline-derived CDR1 and CDR2 are MNHNY and SVGAGI (reference sequence). CDR3 sequence: CASSYPPGPRSYEQYF. The DNA for the CDR3 is TGTGCCAGCAGTTACCCTCCGGGACCGAGAAGCTACGAGCAGTACTTC.

This chain connects TRBV6-5 to TRBJ2-7, with D possibly TRBD1 on 6 matching bases. Trimming shortened V by 4 bases and J by 3 bases, and 7 bases separated the two germline ends. This CDR3 region has 12 residues. Germline V gene sequence: CDR1 MNHEY, CDR2 SVGAGI. This CDR3 is CASSLQGYEQYF. The CDR3 DNA reads TGTGCCAGCAGTTTACAGGGCTACGAGCAGTACTTC.

The V call is TRBV10-1, the J call TRBJ2-3; maybe TRBD1 (6 bases). This CDR3 spans 13 amino acids. The germline V gene has CDR1 WNHNN and CDR2 SYGVQD (reference sequence). Trimming stripped 5 bases from V and 4 bases from J, with 10 bases between. The DNA of the CDR3 is TGCGCCAGCAGTCCCCGGACAGCAGATACGCAGTATTTT. Translation: CASSPRTADTQYF.

The chain carries TRBV11-2 and TRBJ2-7; D gene unclear. Trimming removed 7 bases from V and 6 bases from J, with 19 bases in between. The CDR3 spans 14 residues. The germline CDR1 and CDR2 sequences are SGHAT and FQNNGV. In nucleotides, the CDR3 is TGTGCCAGCACTGGAACCGGACCCCAGCGCGAGCAGTACTTC. Protein product: CASTGTGPQREQYF.

J is TRBJ1-1 and V is TRBV2, with unresolved D. The V end was cut by 0 bases, the J end by 1 base, with 9 bases between. This CDR3 region has 15 residues. Germline CDR1 is SNHLY and CDR2 is FYNNEI. This CDR3 is CASSEAWPKNTEAFF. Here the CDR3 DNA reads TGTGCCAGCAGTGAAGCGTGGCCGAAGAACACTGAAGCTTTCTTT.

As DNA, the CDR3 is TGTGCCAGCAGCGCCGGCCCCGAGCAGTACTTC. This translates into CASSAGPEQYF. The chain uses TRBV7-2 and TRBJ2-7; D unclear. From germline, CDR1 is SGHTA and CDR2 FQGNSA. The CDR3 totals 11 residues. V lost 5 bases to trimming and J lost 6 bases, with 8 bases between them. Combining the CDR3 with reference TRBV7-2 and TRBJ2-7 gives the whole variable domain GAGVSQSPSNKVTEKGKDVELRCDPISGHTALYWYRQSLGQGLEFLIYFQGNSAPDKSGLPSDRFSAERTGGSVSTLTIQRTQQEDSAVYLCASSAGPEQYFGPGTRLTVT.

The rearrangement joins TRBV2 to TRBJ2-7; 7 positions agree with TRBD2. CDR3 length: 14 amino acids. Trimming cost V 5 bases and J 2 bases; bases outside gene matches: 6. Per the germline V gene, CDR1 is SNHLY and CDR2 is FYNNEI. The chain's CDR3 is CASSWDYQTYEQYF. CDR3 coding DNA: TGTGCCAGCAGTTGGGACTACCAAACCTACGAGCAGTACTTC.

In its sample, this clone was seen a few times. The chain combines TRBV11-2 with TRBJ1-1; D remains unclear. From germline, CDR1 is SGHAT and CDR2 FQNNGV. The CDR3 spans 12 residues. With 2 bases removed from V and 5 bases from J, the gap between germline ends came to 6 bases. The CDR3 bases are TGTGCCAGCAGCTTAATCGGGACTGAAGCTTTCTTT. It encodes CASSLIGTEAFF.

V usage is TRBV7-6 and J usage is TRBJ2-1; 10 nucleotides line up with TRBD2. The junction had 4 bases not matched to a gene; V was cut back by 1 base and J by 7 bases. Germline CDR1 SGHVS, CDR2 FNYEAQ. The CDR3 covers 15 residues. CDR3 DNA: TGTGCCAGCAGCTTAGGAGCGGGGGGGCCGAATGAGCAGTTCTTC. Protein sequence: CASSLGAGGPNEQFF.

This sequence joins TRBV29-1 and TRBJ1-1, with a weak D call TRBD1 (5 bases). CDR1 SQVTM and CDR2 ANQGSEA come from the germline V gene. Trimming cost V 5 bases and J 0 bases, with 16 bases left between them. This CDR3 has 15 amino acids. The CDR3 loop is CSVPDPTGMNTEAFF. The CDR3 DNA sequence: TGCAGCGTTCCCGACCCTACAGGTATGAACACTGAAGCTTTCTTT.

V and J are TRBV11-3 and TRBJ2-7; D is undetermined. Germline V CDR1 and CDR2: SGHNT, YENEEA. V lost 1 base to trimming and J lost 1 base, with 8 bases between them. The CDR3 totals 14 residues. CDR3 sequence reads: CASSLGKSSYEQYF. The CDR3 region has the DNA TGTGCCAGCAGCTTAGGAAAATCTTCCTACGAGCAGTACTTC.